One sample yielded the 23 T cell receptor beta chains listed below, sequenced in a study of T cell responses to AZD1222 COVID-19 vaccine. Generated by immunoSEQ multiplex PCR, the TCRdb table keeps only in-frame clones and is missing some. The sample shows 100,000 to 150,000 clones, approximately 92% of them seen only once. This material consisted of peripheral blood, taken 28 days after the second AZD1222 dose. The source of these receptors is an adult who received the AZD1222 COVID-19 vaccine.

This chain joins TRBV4-3 and TRBJ1-1, with D perhaps TRBD1 (6 bases). Germline CDR1 and CDR2: LGHNA and YSLEER. The CDR3 has 16 residues. V was pared by 0 bases and J by 1 base, with 12 bases between. The CDR3 protein is CASSQDWGAPNTEAFF. The CDR3 region has the DNA TGCGCCAGCAGCCAAGATTGGGGGGCCCCGAACACTGAAGCTTTCTTT.

J is TRBJ1-6 and V is TRBV23-1; tentatively, D is TRBD1 (5 bases). TRBV23-1 is identified as an open reading frame with a role that is uncertain. This CDR3 has 16 residues. Trimming removed 0 bases from V and 8 bases from J, with 14 bases in between. CDR3 DNA sequence: TGCGCCAGCAGTCAATCGACGACAGAGGTTGATTCACCCCTCCACTTT. Residues: CASSQSTTEVDSPLHF.

The chain employs TRBV2 and TRBJ1-2; D is undetermined. V was cut by 7 bases and J by 0 bases, with 9 bases left in between. The CDR3 runs to 13 residues. CDR1 and CDR2 (germline): SNHLY, FYNNEI. CDR3 in DNA: TGTGCCAGCACCGCGGACTCTAACTATGGCTACACCTTC. It yields the protein CASTADSNYGYTF.

V and J are TRBV27 and TRBJ2-2, with D maybe TRBD1 (6 bases). Per germline, CDR1 MNHEY and CDR2 SMNVEV (reference sequence). The CDR3 has 16 amino acids. V was pared by 5 bases and J by 6 bases, with 19 bases between. DNA of the CDR3: TGTGCCAGCAGTAGGTTACAGGGAAATACAGCCGGGGAGCTGTTTTTT. It codes for CASSRLQGNTAGELFF.

The rearrangement links TRBV2 to TRBJ1-6, with TRBD1 identical over 7 bases. V shed 5 bases, J shed 10 bases, and the junction held 11 bases outside the gene matches. This CDR3 spans 15 amino acids. Germline-derived CDR1 and CDR2 are SNHLY and FYNNEI. CDR3: CASSTRDRGTSPLHF. The CDR3, as DNA: TGTGCCAGCAGTACCCGGGACAGAGGTACCTCACCCCTCCACTTT.

The chain is built from TRBV19 and TRBJ1-1, with a weak D call TRBD1 (5 bases). CDR1 is LNHDA and CDR2 is SQIVND in the germline V gene (reference sequence). This CDR3 spans 14 amino acids. Trimming took 5 bases from V and 11 from J, leaving 21 bases between them. CDR3 residues: CASSSATRRDAAFF. The CDR3 bases are TGTGCCAGTAGTTCCGCGACCCGCCGGGACGCGGCTTTCTTT.

The chain has TRBV3-1 (or the pseudogene TRBV3-2) and TRBJ2-7, with D hard to call. V was pared by 9 bases and J by 1 base, with 4 bases between. The germline gives CDR1 LGHDT, CDR2 YNNKEL (reference sequence). The CDR3 loop spans 10 amino acids. The CDR3 loop reads CARDSYEQYF. The CDR3, as DNA: TGTGCCAGGGATTCCTACGAGCAGTACTTC.

V and J are TRBV7-2 and TRBJ1-6; no firm D call. The germline gives CDR1 SGHTA, CDR2 FQGNSA. Trimming stripped 3 bases from V and 7 bases from J, with 4 bases between. This CDR3 contains 12 residues. CDR3 DNA sequence: TGTGCCAGCAGCTTCCCCAATTCACCCCTCCACTTT. Protein: CASSFPNSPLHF.

This sequence joins TRBV6-5 and TRBJ1-1; no reliable D call. Germline CDR1 and CDR2: MNHEY and SVGAGI. CDR3 length: 14 amino acids. Trimming cost V 6 bases and J 1 base, with 12 bases left between them. CDR3 in amino acids: CASSVSWANTEAFF. CDR3 bases: TGTGCCAGCAGCGTATCTTGGGCGAACACTGAAGCTTTCTTT.

This clone has at least ten counts. V is TRBV7-9 and J is TRBJ2-1; a possible D gene is TRBD2 (5 bases). The CDR3 covers 15 residues. V lost 3 bases and J lost 5, with 14 bases in between. CDR1 SEHNR and CDR2 FQNEAQ come from the germline V gene (reference sequence). DNA for the CDR3: TGTGCCAGCAGCTTTGTTGGTTTCGGGGACAATGAGCAGTTCTTC. Amino acid sequence: CASSFVGFGDNEQFF.

This chain joins TRBV24-1 and TRBJ2-2; D is possibly TRBD1 (6 bases). V shed 6 bases and J shed 2 bases, with 12 bases lying between them. Germline values: CDR1 KGHDR, CDR2 SFDVKD. The CDR3 is 15 residues long. CDR3 sequence reads: CATSPGHLNTGELFF. In nucleotides, the CDR3 is TGTGCCACCAGTCCGGGACACCTAAACACCGGGGAGCTGTTTTTT.

This chain joins TRBV27 and TRBJ1-2; D is unclear. The ends were cut back, 3 bases at V and 6 bases at J, with 14 bases in the middle. Germline V gene lookup returns CDR1 MNHEY and CDR2 SMNVEV (reference sequence). The CDR3 sequence is 14 residues long. The CDR3 bases are TGTGCCAGCAGTTTGTCAAATTCTGGAAATGGCTACACCTTC. Amino acids: CASSLSNSGNGYTF.

A single count supports this clone. Here the CDR3 DNA reads TGCAGTGCTTCACGTGGCGAGCAGTACTTC. Encoded protein: CSASRGEQYF. This sequence joins TRBV20-1 and TRBJ2-7, with D unclear. Trimming pared 5 bases from V and 6 bases from J, leaving 8 bases between. The V gene's germline CDR1 is DFQATT and CDR2 SNEGSKA (reference sequence). This CDR3 spans 10 amino acids.

The chain carries TRBV24-1 and TRBJ1-2, with D perhaps TRBD1 (5 bases). Germline CDR1 and CDR2: KGHDR and SFDVKD. V gave up 6 bases and J gave up 9 bases, with 19 bases separating them. This CDR3 comprises 14 residues. The CDR3: CATSTVGRGVRYTF. CDR3 DNA sequence: TGTGCCACCAGTACGGTGGGACGCGGGGTCCGCTACACCTTC.

This chain connects TRBV5-1 to TRBJ2-1, with no clear D. Germline CDR1 SGHRS, CDR2 YFSETQ. V was pared by 0 bases and J by 8 bases, with 3 bases between. CDR3 length: 11 amino acids. DNA of the CDR3: TGCGCCAGCAGCTTGGTCGATGAGCAGTTCTTC. Its protein is CASSLVDEQFF.

Notes on this clone: One end of the junction fails to match germline, which may point to a read error. The chain has TRBV30 and TRBJ1-2; D ambiguous. This CDR3 spans 13 amino acids. Germline lookup yields CDR1 GTSNPN and CDR2 SVGIG (reference sequence). The CDR3 reads CAWNALGVQEGSF. Here the CDR3 DNA reads TGTGCCTGGAATGCCCTCGGGGTTCAAGAAGGCTCCTTC.

The chain couples TRBV9 to TRBJ1-2; D is perhaps TRBD1 (5 bases). CDR1 is SGDLS, CDR2 YYNGEE, per germline. The CDR3 consists of 15 residues. V was clipped by 4 bases and J by 0 bases, with 13 bases between them. The CDR3 region has the DNA TGTGCCAGCAGCTCCCCCAGGGCTACTAACTATGGCTACACCTTC. Encoded protein: CASSSPRATNYGYTF.

The genes are TRBV7-9 and TRBJ2-7, with 10 nucleotides matching TRBD1. The CDR3 spans 16 residues. V shed 4 bases, J shed 2 bases, and the junction held 8 bases outside the gene matches. Germline V CDR1 and CDR2: SEHNR, FQNEAQ (reference sequence). The CDR3 sequence: CASSSPLGTGAYEQYF. The CDR3 DNA reads TGTGCCAGCAGCTCCCCCCTGGGGACAGGGGCCTACGAGCAGTACTTC.

The CDR3 DNA reads as TGTGCCAGCAGCCAAGCCGGATGGATCGGGGAGCTGTTTTTT. As protein: CASSQAGWIGELFF. J is TRBJ2-2 and V is TRBV3-1 (or the pseudogene TRBV3-2); the D is unclear. In germline, CDR1 is LGHDT, CDR2 YNNKEL (reference sequence). V was trimmed by 1 base and J by 7 bases, leaving 10 bases between them. The CDR3 extends over 14 amino acids.

The chain uses TRBV5-3 and TRBJ1-5; D perhaps matches TRBD1 (5 bases). TRBV5-3 has ORF status, its function being uncertain. V gave up 5 bases and J gave up 0 bases, with 15 bases separating them. CDR3 length: 16 amino acids. The CDR3 DNA is TGTGCCAGAAGTACACCCGACAGCCATAGCAATCAGCCCCAGCATTTT. Its translation: CARSTPDSHSNQPQHF.

The chain recombines TRBV18 with TRBJ1-6; 10 bases match TRBD1. With 8 bases clipped from V and 7 bases from J, the junction kept 5 bases outside the gene matches. CDR1 KGHSH and CDR2 LQKENI come from the germline V gene. CDR3 size: 14 residues. Here the CDR3 DNA reads TGTGCCAGCGCCGGGACAGGGGACAATTCACCCCTCCACTTT. Amino acid sequence: CASAGTGDNSPLHF. The full variable domain, completed using reference TRBV18 and TRBJ1-6, is NAGVMQNPRHLVRRRGQEARLRCSPMKGHSHVYWYRQLPEEGLKFMVYLQKENIIDESGMPKERFSAEFPKEGPSILRIQQVVRGDSAAYFCASAGTGDNSPLHFGNGTRLTVT.

This clone turned up a few times. The chain couples TRBV24-1 to TRBJ1-5; 9 nucleotides agree with TRBD1. The CDR3 contains 16 residues. Per germline, CDR1 KGHDR and CDR2 SFDVKD. J lost 4 bases, V lost 2 bases, and 5 bases had no gene match. CDR3 nucleotides: TGTGCCACCAGTGATTCGGACAGGGGTTGGAATCAGCCCCAGCATTTT. It codes for CATSDSDRGWNQPQHF.

This rearrangement joins TRBV2 to TRBJ1-6, with 8 positions matching TRBD1. V dropped 8 bases and J dropped 5; count of bases not matched to a gene: 17. Germline CDR1 SNHLY, CDR2 FYNNEI. The CDR3 sequence is 18 residues long. CDR3 sequence: CASEGQEDSIIHNSPLHF. The CDR3 nucleotides are TGTGCCAGCGAGGGACAGGAGGATAGCATAATCCATAATTCACCCCTCCACTTT.